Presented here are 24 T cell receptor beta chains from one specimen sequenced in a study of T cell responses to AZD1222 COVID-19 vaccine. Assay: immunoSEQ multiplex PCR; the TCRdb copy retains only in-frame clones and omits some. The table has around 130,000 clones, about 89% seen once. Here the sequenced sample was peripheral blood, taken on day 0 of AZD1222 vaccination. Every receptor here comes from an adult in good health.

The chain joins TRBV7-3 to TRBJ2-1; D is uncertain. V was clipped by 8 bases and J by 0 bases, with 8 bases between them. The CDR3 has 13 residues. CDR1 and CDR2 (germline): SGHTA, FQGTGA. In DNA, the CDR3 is TGTGCCAGCGGGTACTCCTCCTACAATGAGCAGTTCTTC. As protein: CASGYSSYNEQFF. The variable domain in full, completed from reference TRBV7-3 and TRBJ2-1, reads GAGVSQTPSNKVTEKGKYVELRCDPISGHTALYWYRQSLGQGPEFLIYFQGTGAADDSGLPNDRFFAVRPEGSVSTLKIQRTERGDSAVYLCASGYSSYNEQFFGPGTRLTVL.

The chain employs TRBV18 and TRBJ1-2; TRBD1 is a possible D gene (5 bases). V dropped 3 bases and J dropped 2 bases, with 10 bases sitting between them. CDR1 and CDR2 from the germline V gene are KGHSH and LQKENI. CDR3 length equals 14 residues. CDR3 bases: TGTGCCAGCTCACCCGCGGGGCTAAACTATGGCTACACCTTC. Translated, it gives CASSPAGLNYGYTF. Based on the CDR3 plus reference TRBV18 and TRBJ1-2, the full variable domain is NAGVMQNPRHLVRRRGQEARLRCSPMKGHSHVYWYRQLPEEGLKFMVYLQKENIIDESGMPKERFSAEFPKEGPSILRIQQVVRGDSAAYFCASSPAGLNYGYTFGSGTRLTVV.

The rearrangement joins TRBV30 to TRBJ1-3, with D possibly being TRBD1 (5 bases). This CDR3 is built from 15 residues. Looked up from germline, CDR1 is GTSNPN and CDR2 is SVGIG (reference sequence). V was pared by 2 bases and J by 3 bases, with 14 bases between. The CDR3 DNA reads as TGTGCCTGGAGTCCAGGGAGGACGGGTGGAAACACCATATATTTT. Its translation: CAWSPGRTGGNTIYF.

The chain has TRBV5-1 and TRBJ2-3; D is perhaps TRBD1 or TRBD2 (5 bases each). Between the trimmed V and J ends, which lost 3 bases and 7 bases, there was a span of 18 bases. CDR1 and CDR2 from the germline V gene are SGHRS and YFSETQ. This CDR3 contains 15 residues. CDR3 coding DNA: TGCGCCAGCAGCTGGGGCCGAAAATGGGAGAATACGCAGTATTTT. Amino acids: CASSWGRKWENTQYF.

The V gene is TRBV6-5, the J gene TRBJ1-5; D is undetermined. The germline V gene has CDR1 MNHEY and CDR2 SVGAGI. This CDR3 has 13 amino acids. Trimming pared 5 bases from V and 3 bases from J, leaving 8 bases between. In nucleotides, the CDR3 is TGTGCCAGCAGTCCCGCGGCCAATCAGCCCCAGCATTTT. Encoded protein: CASSPAANQPQHF.

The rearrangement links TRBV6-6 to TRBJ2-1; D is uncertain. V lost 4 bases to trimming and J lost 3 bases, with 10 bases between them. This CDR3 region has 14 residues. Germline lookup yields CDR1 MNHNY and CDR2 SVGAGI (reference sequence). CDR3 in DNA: TGTGCCAGCAGTTCCAGCCGGGTCTACAATGAGCAGTTCTTC. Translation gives CASSSSRVYNEQFF.

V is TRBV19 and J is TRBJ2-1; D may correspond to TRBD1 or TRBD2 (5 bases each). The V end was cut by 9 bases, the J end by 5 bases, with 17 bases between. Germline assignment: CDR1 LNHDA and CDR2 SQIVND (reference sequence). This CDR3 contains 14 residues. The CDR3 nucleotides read TGTGCCAGCCAAGCGTTGGGGGAGAACAATGAGCAGTTCTTC. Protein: CASQALGENNEQFF. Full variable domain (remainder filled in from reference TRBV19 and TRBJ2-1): DGGITQSPKYLFRKEGQNVTLSCEQNLNHDAMYWYRQDPGQGLRLIYYSQIVNDFQKGDIAEGYSVSREKKESFPLTVTSAQKNPTAFYLCASQALGENNEQFFGPGTRLTVL.

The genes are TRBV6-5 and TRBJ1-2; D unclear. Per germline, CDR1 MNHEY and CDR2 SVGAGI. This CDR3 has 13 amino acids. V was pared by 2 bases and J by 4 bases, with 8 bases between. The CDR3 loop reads CASSYKEIYGYTF. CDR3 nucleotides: TGTGCCAGCAGTTACAAGGAGATCTATGGCTACACCTTC.

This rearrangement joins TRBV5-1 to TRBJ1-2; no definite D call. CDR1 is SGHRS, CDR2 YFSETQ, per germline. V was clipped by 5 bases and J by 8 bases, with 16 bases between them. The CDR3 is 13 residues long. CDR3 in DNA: TGCGCCAGCAGTCGTGACGCCACGGCGGGCTACACCTTC. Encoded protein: CASSRDATAGYTF.

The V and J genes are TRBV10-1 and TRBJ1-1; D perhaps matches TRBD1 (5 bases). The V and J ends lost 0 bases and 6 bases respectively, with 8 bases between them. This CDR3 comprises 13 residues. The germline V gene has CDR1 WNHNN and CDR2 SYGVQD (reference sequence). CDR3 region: CASSESAGAEAFF. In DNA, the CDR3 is TGCGCCAGCAGTGAGTCGGCGGGGGCTGAAGCTTTCTTT.

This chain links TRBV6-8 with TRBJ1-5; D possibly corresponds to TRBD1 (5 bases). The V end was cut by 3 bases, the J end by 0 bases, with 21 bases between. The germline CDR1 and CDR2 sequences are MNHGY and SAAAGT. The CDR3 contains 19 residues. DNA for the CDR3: TGTGCCAGCAGTTATCCCGGATTAAGGGGATCCGATAGCAATCAGCCCCAGCATTTT. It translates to CASSYPGLRGSDSNQPQHF.

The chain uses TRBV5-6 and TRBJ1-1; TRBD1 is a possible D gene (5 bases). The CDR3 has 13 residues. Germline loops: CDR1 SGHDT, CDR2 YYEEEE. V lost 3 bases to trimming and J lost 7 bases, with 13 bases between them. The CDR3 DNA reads TGTGCCAGCAGCTCACCCAGGGTGGGTGAAGCTTTCTTT. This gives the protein CASSSPRVGEAFF.

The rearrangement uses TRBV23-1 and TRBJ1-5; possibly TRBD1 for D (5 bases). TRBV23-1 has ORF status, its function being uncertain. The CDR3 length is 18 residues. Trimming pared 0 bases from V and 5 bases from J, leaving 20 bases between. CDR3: CASSQSKRKGAYDQPQHF. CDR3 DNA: TGCGCCAGCAGTCAATCAAAGAGGAAAGGGGCGTACGATCAGCCCCAGCATTTT.

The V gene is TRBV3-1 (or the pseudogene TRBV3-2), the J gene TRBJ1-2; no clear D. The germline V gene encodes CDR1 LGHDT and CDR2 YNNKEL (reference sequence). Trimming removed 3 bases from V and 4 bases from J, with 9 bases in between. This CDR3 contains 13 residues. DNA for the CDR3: TGTGCCAGCAGCCAGGGCCCAATCTATGGCTACACCTTC. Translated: CASSQGPIYGYTF.

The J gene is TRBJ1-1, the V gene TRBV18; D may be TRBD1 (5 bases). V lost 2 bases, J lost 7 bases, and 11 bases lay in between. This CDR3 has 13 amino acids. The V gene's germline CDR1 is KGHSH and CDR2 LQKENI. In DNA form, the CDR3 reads TGTGCCAGCTCACCAACTAGACAGATTGAAGCTTTCTTT. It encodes CASSPTRQIEAFF.

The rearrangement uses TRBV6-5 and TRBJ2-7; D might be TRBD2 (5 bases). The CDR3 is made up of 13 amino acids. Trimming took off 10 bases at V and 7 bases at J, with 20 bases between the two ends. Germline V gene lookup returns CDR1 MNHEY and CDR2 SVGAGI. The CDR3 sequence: CATLGNSLEEQYF. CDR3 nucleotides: TGTGCCACCCTCGGGAACAGCCTAGAAGAGCAGTACTTC.

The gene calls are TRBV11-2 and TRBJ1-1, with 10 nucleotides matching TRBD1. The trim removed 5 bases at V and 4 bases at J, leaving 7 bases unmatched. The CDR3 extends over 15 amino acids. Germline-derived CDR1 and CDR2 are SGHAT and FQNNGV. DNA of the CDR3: TGTGCCAGCAGCCGACAGGGGGCGAGAGTCACTGAAGCTTTCTTT. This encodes CASSRQGARVTEAFF.

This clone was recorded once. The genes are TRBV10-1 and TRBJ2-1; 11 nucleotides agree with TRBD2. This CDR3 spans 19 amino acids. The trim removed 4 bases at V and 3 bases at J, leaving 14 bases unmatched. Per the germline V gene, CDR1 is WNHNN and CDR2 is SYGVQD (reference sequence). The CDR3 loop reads CASSGLAGGKKPIYNEQFF. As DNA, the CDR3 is TGCGCCAGCAGTGGGCTAGCGGGAGGAAAAAAGCCGATCTACAATGAGCAGTTCTTC.

The CDR3 DNA reads TGCAGTGCTAGTAAACAGGGTCTCACAGATACGCAGTATTTT. Amino acid sequence: CSASKQGLTDTQYF. The gene calls are TRBV20-1 and TRBJ2-3; a possible D gene is TRBD1 (6 bases). CDR3 length: 14 residues. Per the germline V gene, CDR1 is DFQATT and CDR2 is SNEGSKA (reference sequence). Between the trimmed V and J ends, which lost 3 bases and 2 bases, there was a span of 12 bases.

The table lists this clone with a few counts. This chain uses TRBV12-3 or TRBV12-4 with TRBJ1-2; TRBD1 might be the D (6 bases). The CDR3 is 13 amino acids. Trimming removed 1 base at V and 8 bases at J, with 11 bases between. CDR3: CASSLGGGDGYTF. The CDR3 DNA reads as TGTGCCAGCAGTTTAGGAGGGGGAGACGGCTACACCTTC.

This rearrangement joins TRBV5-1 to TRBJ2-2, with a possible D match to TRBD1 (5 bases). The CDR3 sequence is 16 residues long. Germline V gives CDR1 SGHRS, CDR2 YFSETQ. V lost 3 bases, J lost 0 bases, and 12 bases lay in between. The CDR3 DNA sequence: TGCGCCAGCAGCTGGGGCCACATAACGAACACCGGGGAGCTGTTTTTT. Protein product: CASSWGHITNTGELFF.

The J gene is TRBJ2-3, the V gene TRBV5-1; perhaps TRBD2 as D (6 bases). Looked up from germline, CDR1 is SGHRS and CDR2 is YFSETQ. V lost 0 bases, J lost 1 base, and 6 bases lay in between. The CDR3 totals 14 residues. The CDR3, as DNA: TGCGCCAGCAGCTTGGCTAGCGGCACAGATACGCAGTATTTT. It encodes CASSLASGTDTQYF.

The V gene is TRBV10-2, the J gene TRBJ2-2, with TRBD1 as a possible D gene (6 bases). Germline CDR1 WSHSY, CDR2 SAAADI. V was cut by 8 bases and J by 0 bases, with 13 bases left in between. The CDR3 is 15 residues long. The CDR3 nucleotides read TGCGCCAGCGTGAGACAGGCGACGAACACCGGGGAGCTGTTTTTT. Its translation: CASVRQATNTGELFF.

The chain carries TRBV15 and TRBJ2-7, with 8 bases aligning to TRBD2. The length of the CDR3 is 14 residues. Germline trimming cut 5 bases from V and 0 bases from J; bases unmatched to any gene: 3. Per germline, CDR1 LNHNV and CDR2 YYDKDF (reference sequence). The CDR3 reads CATSDGTSSYEQYF. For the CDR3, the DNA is TGTGCCACCAGCGATGGGACTAGCTCCTACGAGCAGTACTTC.